This T cell receptor (beta chain) stems from a study of T cell changes during pregnancy in multiple sclerosis. The ends lost 6 bases at V and 0 bases at J; junction bases unmatched: 7. CDR3 size: 16 residues. CDR1 and CDR2 (germline): MNHNY, SVGAGI (reference sequence). The data were produced by immunoSEQ multiplex PCR, yet TCRdb's version contains in-frame clones alone and is incomplete. Of tens of thousands of clones listed, around 89% are singletons. Material: CD4+ T cells from peripheral blood mononuclear cells, obtained in the first trimester of pregnancy. This receptor was identified in a female donor in good health, enrolled as a control in a pregnancy study. The chain uses TRBV6-6 and TRBJ1-1, with TRBD1 matching 10 bases. CDR3 protein: CASSPGTGVLNTEAFF. CDR3 sequence (DNA): TGTGCCAGCAGCCCCGGGACAGGGGTTTTGAACACTGAAGCTTTCTTT.